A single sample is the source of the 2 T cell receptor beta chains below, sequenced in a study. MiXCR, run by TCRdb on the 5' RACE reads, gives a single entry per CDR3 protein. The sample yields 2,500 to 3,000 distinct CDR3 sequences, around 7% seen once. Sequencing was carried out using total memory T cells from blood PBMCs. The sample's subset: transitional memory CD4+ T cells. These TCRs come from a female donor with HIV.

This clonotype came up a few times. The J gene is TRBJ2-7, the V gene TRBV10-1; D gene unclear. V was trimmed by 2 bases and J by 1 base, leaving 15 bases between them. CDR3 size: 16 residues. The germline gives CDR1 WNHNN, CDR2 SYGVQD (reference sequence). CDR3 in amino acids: CASSEGSEHSSYEQYV. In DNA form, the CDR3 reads TGCGCCAGCAGTGAGGGCAGCGAGCACTCATCCTACGAGCAGTACGTC.

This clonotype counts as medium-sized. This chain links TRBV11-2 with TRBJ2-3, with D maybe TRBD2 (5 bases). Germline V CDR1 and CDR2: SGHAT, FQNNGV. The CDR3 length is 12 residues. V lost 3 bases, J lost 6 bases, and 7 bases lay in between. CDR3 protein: CASSFTGDTQYF. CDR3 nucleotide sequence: TGTGCCAGCAGCTTCACGGGGGATACGCAGTATTTT. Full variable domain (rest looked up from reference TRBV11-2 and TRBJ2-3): EAGVAQSPRYKIIEKRQSVAFWCNPISGHATLYWYQQILGQGPKLLIQFQNNGVVDDSQLPKDRFSAERLKGVDSTLKIQPAKLEDSAVYLCASSFTGDTQYFGPGTRLTVL.